The sequence of this T cell receptor (beta chain) was determined in a study of OX40 agonist ivuxolimab in advanced cancers. Study-level background: Previous treatment with anti-PD-1, anti-PD-L1 or anti-CTLA-4 therapy was allowed; 40% had received some. Notes on the study in general: Low normalized clonal expansion also occurred in some nonresponding patients.

V was clipped by 5 bases and J by 15 bases, with 26 bases between them. The CDR3 length is 15 residues. Per the germline V gene, CDR1 is SGHAT and CDR2 is FQNNGV. This clone was observed once. Its antigen is as yet unknown. Autoimmune disease history or systemic immunosuppression was exclusionary. Samples were taken at baseline and on day 1 of cycles 4 and 7. Method: immunoSEQ multiplex PCR; TCRdb's copy keeps in-frame clones and lacks some. The sample lists 60,000 to 70,000 clones, about 81% occurring once. The input for sequencing was CD4+ or CD8+ T cells sorted from blood, taken in a trial of the OX40 agonist ivuxolimab. V is TRBV11-2 and J is TRBJ2-1; D might be TRBD2 (9 bases). This receptor was taken from an adult with an advanced solid tumor such as melanoma, head and neck, liver or kidney cancer. The CDR3 region has the DNA TGTGCCAGCAGCGCCTTTGGGACAGGCGGACTAGCGAGGTTCTTC. It codes for CASSAFGTGGLARFF.